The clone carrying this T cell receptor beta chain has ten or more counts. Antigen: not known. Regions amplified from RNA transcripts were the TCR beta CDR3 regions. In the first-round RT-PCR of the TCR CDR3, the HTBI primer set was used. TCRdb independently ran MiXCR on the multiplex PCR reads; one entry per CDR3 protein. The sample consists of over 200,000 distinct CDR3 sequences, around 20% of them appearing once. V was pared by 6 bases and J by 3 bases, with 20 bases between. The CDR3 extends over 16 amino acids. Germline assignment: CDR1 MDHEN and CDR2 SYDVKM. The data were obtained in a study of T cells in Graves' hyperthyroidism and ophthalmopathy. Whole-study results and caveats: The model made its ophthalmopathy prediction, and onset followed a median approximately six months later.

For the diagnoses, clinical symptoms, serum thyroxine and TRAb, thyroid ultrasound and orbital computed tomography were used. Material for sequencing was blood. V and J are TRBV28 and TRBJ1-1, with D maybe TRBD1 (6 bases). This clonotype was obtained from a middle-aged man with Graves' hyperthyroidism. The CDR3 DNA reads TGTGCCAGCAGCCCGAAGGTACAGGGATACCACACTGAAGCTTTCTTT. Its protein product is CASSPKVQGYHTEAFF.